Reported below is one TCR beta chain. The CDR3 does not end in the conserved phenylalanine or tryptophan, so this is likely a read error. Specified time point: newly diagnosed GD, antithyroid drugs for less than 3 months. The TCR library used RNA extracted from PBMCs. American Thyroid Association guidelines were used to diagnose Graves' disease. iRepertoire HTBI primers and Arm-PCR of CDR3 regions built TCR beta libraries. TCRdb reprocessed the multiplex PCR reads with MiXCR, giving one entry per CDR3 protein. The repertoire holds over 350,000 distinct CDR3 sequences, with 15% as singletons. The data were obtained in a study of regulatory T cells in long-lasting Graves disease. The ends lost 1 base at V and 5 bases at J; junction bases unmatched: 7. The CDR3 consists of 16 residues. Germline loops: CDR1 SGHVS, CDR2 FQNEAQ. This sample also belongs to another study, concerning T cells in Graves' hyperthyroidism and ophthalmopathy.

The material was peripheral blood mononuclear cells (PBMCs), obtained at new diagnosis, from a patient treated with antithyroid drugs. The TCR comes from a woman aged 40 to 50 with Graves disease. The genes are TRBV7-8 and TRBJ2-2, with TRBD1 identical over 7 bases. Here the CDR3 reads CASSLVAHRGTGELFL. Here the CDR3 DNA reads TGTGCCAGCAGCTTAGTGGCCCACAGGGGAACCGGGGAGCTGTTTCTT.